This is a list of T cell receptor beta chains from one sample in a study of blood T cell repertoires in COVID-19. Assay: immunoSEQ multiplex PCR; the TCRdb copy retains only in-frame clones and omits some. Of a few hundred thousand clones in the sample, approximately 90% were seen once. The sample comprised peripheral blood. Every receptor here comes from a man aged 60 to 69 who had recovered from COVID-19. Both conserved end residues are trimmed from each CDR3. Where a row states a size, it is once, few, many or the class of an expanded clone; other rows omit it.

>TRBV28|.|TRBJ1-2
ASSFTGAGQYYGETIYGYT
>TRBV19|.|TRBJ2-5
ASSEGAIAYETQY
>TRBV2|.|TRBJ2-1
ASSESRAPNNEQF
>TRBV9|once|TRBJ1-2
ASSLGSRNYGYT
>TRBV30|.|TRBJ1-6
AANREQMNSPLH
>TRBV7-3|.|TRBJ2-1
ASSSTQGAIDNEQF
>TRBV5-4|.|TRBJ2-3
ASSSGTSGRVGTDTQY
>TRBV9|.|TRBJ1-2
ASSPRDSNYGYT
>TRBV7-2|.|TRBJ1-5
ASSLDRGAGNQPQH
>TRBV2|once|TRBJ2-3
ASSASGIAADTQY
>TRBV2|.|TRBJ1-2
ASSASNLDYGYT
>TRBV6-5|.|TRBJ1-1
ASSQPRQGSTEAF
>TRBV6-5|.|TRBJ2-3
ASSTHTDTQY
>TRBV7-2|.|TRBJ2-3
ASSTGSGGAYSDTQY
>TRBV11-1|.|TRBJ2-2
ASSPIPRGELF
>TRBV19|.|TRBJ1-2
ASSIDFGTDNSYGYT
>TRBV30|.|TRBJ2-7
AWSVRGEQY
>TRBV30|.|TRBJ1-4
ACGGVTNEKLF
>TRBV9|.|TRBJ2-3
ASSFPGTGGADTQY
>TRBV1|.|TRBJ2-5
TSSHSRGPYQETQY
>TRBV6-5|.|TRBJ2-1
ASSSQGSGNEQF
>TRBV5-4|.|TRBJ2-3
ASVRKVAGGSDTQY
>TRBV6-2/TRBV6-3|.|TRBJ2-2
ASRLAGANTGELF
>TRBV10-3|.|TRBJ1-3
AISETRSSGNTIY
>TRBV7-2|.|TRBJ2-1
ASSLVGGANEQF
>TRBV11-2|.|TRBJ1-6
ASTRVKSSYNSPLH
>TRBV6-2/TRBV6-3|.|TRBJ1-2
ASSYSTAWTGVLGYGYT
>TRBV5-1|.|TRBJ2-1
ASSPLSSSYNEQF
>TRBV11-2|once|TRBJ1-6
ASSAGRNSPLH
>TRBV29-1|.|TRBJ2-3
SVRGSSTDTQY
>TRBV5-4|.|TRBJ2-2
ASSLEGGPQRNTGELF
>TRBV5-1|.|TRBJ2-3
ASSPGSTDTQY
>TRBV6-5|.|TRBJ1-2
ASSYSGTGFYGYT
>TRBV5-3|.|TRBJ1-2
ARSSGEGGIYGYT
>TRBV12-2|.|TRBJ2-7
ASRLSPTGGYEQY
>TRBV27|.|TRBJ2-2
ASSLRPGQGRLF
>TRBV25-1|.|TRBJ1-1
ASSEFGGEAF
>TRBV18|.|TRBJ1-6
ASSPPGQGRAYSPLH
>TRBV30|.|TRBJ1-2
AWRPTGGGGYT